The rows below give T cell receptor beta chains drawn from one sample of a study of human thymus T cells. Repertoires were generated with immunoSEQ multiplex PCR, while TCRdb's copy carries only in-frame clones and drops some. Among 55,000 to 85,000 clones listed, over 85% were seen once. The sample comprised thymus tissue. All receptors derive from a girl under three years old with a congenital heart defect but otherwise immunologically healthy. Each CDR3 is given with its conserved first and last residue. The order of the fields is CDR3 protein, CDR3 DNA, V gene, J gene, D gene, clone size. A D gene is named only where the DNA matches it firmly. Some rows have no size entry. The others give once, few or many, or a class for an expanded clone.

CDR3aa: CASSLWGLGEQYF
CDR3nt: TGTGCCAGCAGTTTATGGGGGTTAGGGGAGCAGTACTTC
v_gene: TRBV27
j_gene: TRBJ2-7
d_gene: -
abundance: -

CDR3aa: CASSLRGPWKAFF
CDR3nt: TGTGCCAGCAGCCTCCGGGGCCCCTGGAAAGCTTTCTTT
v_gene: TRBV6-6
j_gene: TRBJ1-1
d_gene: -
abundance: -

CDR3aa: CASSLHGDEQFF
CDR3nt: TGTGCCAGCAGCCTACACGGGGATGAGCAGTTCTTC
v_gene: TRBV7-3
j_gene: TRBJ2-1
d_gene: -
abundance: -

CDR3aa: CASSSARVPTDTQYF
CDR3nt: TGTGCCAGCAGTTCGGCCAGAGTACCCACAGATACGCAGTATTTT
v_gene: TRBV27
j_gene: TRBJ2-3
d_gene: -
abundance: -

CDR3aa: CASAGTGSYEQYF
CDR3nt: TGTGCCAGCGCCGGGACAGGCTCCTACGAGCAGTACTTC
v_gene: TRBV19
j_gene: TRBJ2-7
d_gene: TRBD1
abundance: -

CDR3aa: CASSSGLKQETQYF
CDR3nt: TGTGCCAGCAGCTCCGGACTGAAACAAGAGACCCAGTACTTC
v_gene: TRBV7-2
j_gene: TRBJ2-5
d_gene: -
abundance: once

CDR3aa: CASSYPSGGTTGELFF
CDR3nt: TGTGCCAGCAGCTACCCGTCGGGAGGGACCACCGGGGAGCTGTTTTTT
v_gene: TRBV7-9
j_gene: TRBJ2-2
d_gene: TRBD2
abundance: -

CDR3aa: CASRQPRGPLRGDYGYTF
CDR3nt: TGTGCCAGTCGCCAACCTCGAGGCCCCCTGCGGGGGGACTATGGCTACACCTTC
v_gene: TRBV19
j_gene: TRBJ1-2
d_gene: -
abundance: -

CDR3aa: CAISESVDTSYEQYF
CDR3nt: TGTGCCATCAGTGAGTCGGTGGACACCTCCTACGAGCAGTACTTC
v_gene: TRBV10-3
j_gene: TRBJ2-7
d_gene: -
abundance: -

CDR3aa: CASSPFDVYEQYF
CDR3nt: TGTGCCAGCTCACCGTTTGACGTCTACGAGCAGTACTTC
v_gene: TRBV18
j_gene: TRBJ2-7
d_gene: -
abundance: -

CDR3aa: CASSWGDQETQYF
CDR3nt: TGTGCCAGCAGCTGGGGCGACCAAGAGACCCAGTACTTC
v_gene: TRBV7-2
j_gene: TRBJ2-5
d_gene: -
abundance: -

CDR3aa: CASSTRQGRPWVNEKLFF
CDR3nt: TGTGCCAGCAGTACGCGACAGGGGCGGCCGTGGGTAAATGAAAAACTGTTTTTT
v_gene: TRBV27
j_gene: TRBJ1-4
d_gene: TRBD1
abundance: -

CDR3aa: CAWSALGLRGNEQFF
CDR3nt: TGTGCCTGGAGTGCCCTCGGACTAAGAGGTAATGAGCAGTTCTTC
v_gene: TRBV30
j_gene: TRBJ2-1
d_gene: -
abundance: -

CDR3aa: CASGLTSGGGYQPQHF
CDR3nt: TGTGCTAGTGGTCTGACCTCCGGGGGAGGCTATCAGCCCCAGCATTTT
v_gene: TRBV12-5
j_gene: TRBJ1-5
d_gene: -
abundance: -

CDR3aa: CASSLREFQGAMNTEAFF
CDR3nt: TGTGCCAGCAGCTTACGGGAGTTCCAGGGAGCAATGAACACTGAAGCTTTCTTT
v_gene: TRBV7-2
j_gene: TRBJ1-1
d_gene: -
abundance: -

CDR3aa: CASTPPGQGAYTQYF
CDR3nt: TGTGCCAGCACCCCGCCGGGACAGGGGGCTTATACGCAGTATTTT
v_gene: TRBV5-4
j_gene: TRBJ2-3
d_gene: TRBD1
abundance: -

CDR3aa: CASSIGTNYGYTF
CDR3nt: TGTGCCAGTAGTATAGGGACAAACTATGGCTACACCTTC
v_gene: TRBV19
j_gene: TRBJ1-2
d_gene: -
abundance: -

CDR3aa: CASRRGQTNTEAFF
CDR3nt: TGTGCCAGCAGGCGGGGACAGACGAACACTGAAGCTTTCTTT
v_gene: TRBV6-5
j_gene: TRBJ1-1
d_gene: TRBD1
abundance: -

CDR3aa: CASSTRGHQTGNNEQFF
CDR3nt: TGTGCCAGCAGCACTCGGGGACATCAGACCGGCAACAATGAGCAGTTCTTC
v_gene: TRBV9
j_gene: TRBJ2-1
d_gene: -
abundance: -

CDR3aa: CSVLGGRETSTDTQYF
CDR3nt: TGCAGCGTTTTGGGAGGGAGAGAAACTAGCACAGATACGCAGTATTTT
v_gene: TRBV29-1
j_gene: TRBJ2-3
d_gene: TRBD2
abundance: few

CDR3aa: CSAGPGMGNTEAFF
CDR3nt: TGCAGCGCCGGACCAGGGATGGGGAACACTGAAGCTTTCTTT
v_gene: TRBV29-1
j_gene: TRBJ1-1
d_gene: -
abundance: once

CDR3aa: CAISESSTPDTGELFF
CDR3nt: TGTGCCATCAGTGAATCTAGCACACCTGACACCGGGGAGCTGTTTTTT
v_gene: TRBV10-3
j_gene: TRBJ2-2
d_gene: -
abundance: -

CDR3aa: CASNRGLTNEQFF
CDR3nt: TGTGCCAGCAACAGGGGTTTGACAAATGAGCAGTTCTTC
v_gene: TRBV28
j_gene: TRBJ2-1
d_gene: TRBD1
abundance: -

CDR3aa: CASSRAGTGFGNTIYF
CDR3nt: TGTGCCAGCAGCCGTGCCGGGACAGGTTTTGGAAACACCATATATTTT
v_gene: TRBV4-2
j_gene: TRBJ1-3
d_gene: TRBD1
abundance: -

CDR3aa: CASSLGRGGNTIYF
CDR3nt: TGTGCCAGCAGCTTGGGCAGGGGAGGAAACACCATATATTTT
v_gene: TRBV7-9
j_gene: TRBJ1-3
d_gene: -
abundance: -

CDR3aa: CASSLTSLTQETQYF
CDR3nt: TGTGCCAGCAGCTTAACGTCACTAACTCAAGAGACCCAGTACTTC
v_gene: TRBV7-3
j_gene: TRBJ2-5
d_gene: -
abundance: -

CDR3aa: CASSLADRPFSPSYNEQFF
CDR3nt: TGCGCCAGCAGCTTGGCCGACAGGCCTTTCTCCCCTTCCTACAATGAGCAGTTCTTC
v_gene: TRBV5-1
j_gene: TRBJ2-1
d_gene: -
abundance: -

CDR3aa: CASSNGRDRDTQYF
CDR3nt: TGTGCCAGCAGTAACGGGAGAGATCGAGATACGCAGTATTTT
v_gene: TRBV28
j_gene: TRBJ2-3
d_gene: -
abundance: -

CDR3aa: CASSYRQNYGYTF
CDR3nt: TGTGCCAGCAGCTACCGACAGAACTATGGCTACACCTTC
v_gene: TRBV11-1
j_gene: TRBJ1-2
d_gene: -
abundance: -

CDR3aa: CPSSVGQGFNRYGYTF
CDR3nt: TGTCCCTCAAGCGTGGGGCAGGGCTTTAACCGGTATGGCTACACCTTC
v_gene: TRBV2
j_gene: TRBJ1-2
d_gene: -
abundance: -

CDR3aa: CASRPSQFF
CDR3nt: TGTGCCAGCAGGCCCTCGCAGTTCTTC
v_gene: TRBV7-9
j_gene: TRBJ2-1
d_gene: -
abundance: -

CDR3aa: CASSFQDKGRRQAQHF
CDR3nt: TGTGCCAGCAGTTTCCAGGACAAAGGGCGACGACAAGCCCAGCATTTT
v_gene: TRBV28
j_gene: TRBJ1-5
d_gene: -
abundance: -

CDR3aa: CASSLRLAGGEETQYF
CDR3nt: TGTGCCAGCAGCTTAAGACTAGCGGGAGGAGAAGAGACCCAGTACTTC
v_gene: TRBV7-9
j_gene: TRBJ2-5
d_gene: TRBD2
abundance: -

CDR3aa: CASSYLGLLMDQPQHF
CDR3nt: TGTGCCAGCAGCTACTTAGGGCTTCTAATGGATCAGCCCCAGCATTTT
v_gene: TRBV11-3
j_gene: TRBJ1-5
d_gene: -
abundance: -

CDR3aa: CARSPGLAANNEQFF
CDR3nt: TGTGCCAGAAGCCCCGGACTAGCGGCTAACAATGAGCAGTTCTTC
v_gene: TRBV5-3
j_gene: TRBJ2-1
d_gene: TRBD2
abundance: -

CDR3aa: CAIRPTGHEQFF
CDR3nt: TGTGCCATCAGGCCGACAGGCCATGAGCAGTTCTTC
v_gene: TRBV10-3
j_gene: TRBJ2-1
d_gene: -
abundance: -

CDR3aa: CASSQFWSVVSGANVLTF
CDR3nt: TGTGCCAGCAGCCAATTCTGGTCGGTAGTCTCTGGGGCCAACGTCCTGACTTTC
v_gene: TRBV16
j_gene: TRBJ2-6
d_gene: -
abundance: few

CDR3aa: CATLDPGWKETQYF
CDR3nt: TGTGCCACCCTCGACCCGGGGTGGAAGGAGACCCAGTACTTC
v_gene: TRBV28
j_gene: TRBJ2-5
d_gene: -
abundance: -

CDR3aa: CASSLAGVSGRDEQYF
CDR3nt: TGCGCCAGCAGCTTGGCCGGAGTTAGCGGGAGGGACGAGCAGTACTTC
v_gene: TRBV5-1
j_gene: TRBJ2-7
d_gene: TRBD2
abundance: -

CDR3aa: CASSPTEDTQYF
CDR3nt: TGTGCCAGCTCACCCACTGAGGATACGCAGTATTTT
v_gene: TRBV18
j_gene: TRBJ2-3
d_gene: -
abundance: -

CDR3aa: CASSYSKGCKTGELFF
CDR3nt: TGTGCCAGCAGTTACTCGAAAGGGTGTAAGACCGGGGAGCTGTTTTTT
v_gene: TRBV6-5
j_gene: TRBJ2-2
d_gene: -
abundance: -

CDR3aa: CASSLRGQGSTHNEQFF
CDR3nt: TGTGCCAGCAGCTTAAGGGGACAGGGTTCAACACACAATGAGCAGTTCTTC
v_gene: TRBV7-3
j_gene: TRBJ2-1
d_gene: TRBD1
abundance: -

CDR3aa: CASTQGGDILYEQYF
CDR3nt: TGCGCCAGCACCCAAGGCGGGGACATCTTATACGAGCAGTACTTC
v_gene: TRBV10-2
j_gene: TRBJ2-7
d_gene: -
abundance: once

CDR3aa: CASSPEGGAGNQPQHF
CDR3nt: TGTGCCAGCTCACCCGAGGGTGGGGCAGGCAATCAGCCCCAGCATTTT
v_gene: TRBV18
j_gene: TRBJ1-5
d_gene: -
abundance: -

CDR3aa: CATSRDFGQAYEQYF
CDR3nt: TGTGCCACCAGCAGAGATTTTGGACAGGCCTACGAGCAGTACTTC
v_gene: TRBV15
j_gene: TRBJ2-7
d_gene: TRBD1
abundance: -

CDR3aa: CASSLDFGGGRTDTQYF
CDR3nt: TGCGCCAGCAGCTTGGATTTCGGGGGAGGGCGCACAGATACGCAGTATTTT
v_gene: TRBV5-1
j_gene: TRBJ2-3
d_gene: TRBD2
abundance: -

CDR3aa: CASSLAFRVGYQPQHF
CDR3nt: TGTGCCAGCAGCTTGGCTTTTAGGGTTGGGTATCAGCCCCAGCATTTT
v_gene: TRBV5-4
j_gene: TRBJ1-5
d_gene: -
abundance: -

CDR3aa: CASLEGVNTEAFF
CDR3nt: TGTGCCAGCTTAGAGGGGGTGAACACTGAAGCTTTCTTT
v_gene: TRBV6-1
j_gene: TRBJ1-1
d_gene: -
abundance: few

CDR3aa: CASSPTPHGKTQYF
CDR3nt: TGTGCCAGCAGTCCCACGCCCCACGGGAAGACCCAGTACTTC
v_gene: TRBV27
j_gene: TRBJ2-5
d_gene: -
abundance: -

CDR3aa: CASSSGLPLAKNIQYF
CDR3nt: TGTGCCAGCAGTTCAGGACTTCCATTAGCCAAAAACATTCAGTACTTC
v_gene: TRBV27
j_gene: TRBJ2-4
d_gene: -
abundance: -

CDR3aa: CSATLGEQYF
CDR3nt: TGCAGTGCTACCCTGGGGGAGCAGTACTTC
v_gene: TRBV20-1
j_gene: TRBJ2-7
d_gene: -
abundance: -

CDR3aa: CASSPAQVSAFF
CDR3nt: TGTGCCAGCAGCCCCGCCCAAGTCTCAGCTTTCTTT
v_gene: TRBV11-2
j_gene: TRBJ1-1
d_gene: -
abundance: -

CDR3aa: CASSPANTEAFF
CDR3nt: TGTGCCAGCAGTCCTGCGAACACTGAAGCTTTCTTT
v_gene: TRBV25-1
j_gene: TRBJ1-1
d_gene: -
abundance: -

CDR3aa: CASSLTSIEQFF
CDR3nt: TGTGCCAGCAGCTTGACTAGCATTGAGCAGTTCTTC
v_gene: TRBV5-8
j_gene: TRBJ2-1
d_gene: -
abundance: -

CDR3aa: CASTPEGRGHRLYGYTF
CDR3nt: TGCGCCAGCACCCCAGAGGGGAGGGGCCACCGCCTCTATGGCTACACCTTC
v_gene: TRBV5-1
j_gene: TRBJ1-2
d_gene: -
abundance: -